This TCR beta chain was sequenced for a study of blood T cell repertoires in COVID-19. Study at large: Both acute and convalescent COVID-19 samples were obtained from the United States, Italy and Spain. PBMCs, B-cell-depleted T cells, or T cells were the source of the cDNA or gDNA that made up the material.

Germline V gene lookup returns CDR1 MNHNY and CDR2 SVGAGI (reference sequence). With V trimmed by 5 bases and J by 6 bases, 8 bases remained unmatched. The CDR3 spans 14 residues. Original processing notes: From reference gene primer amplification, estimates of nucleated cell counts were derived. The protocol was immunoSEQ multiplex PCR, while the TCRdb copy is restricted to in-frame clones and leaves out a portion. That table supplies the V and J calls and clone size; D and trimming were determined from the DNA. Here the sample spans fewer than 85,000 clones, 88% being singletons. Sequenced input: peripheral blood. This TCR was sampled from a man aged 45-65 years with active COVID-19. The gene calls are TRBV6-6 and TRBJ2-3; TRBD2 agrees at 7 bases. The CDR3 region is CASSPGRAGDTQYF. CDR3 sequence (DNA): TGTGCCAGCAGTCCTGGGAGGGCCGGGGATACGCAGTATTTT.